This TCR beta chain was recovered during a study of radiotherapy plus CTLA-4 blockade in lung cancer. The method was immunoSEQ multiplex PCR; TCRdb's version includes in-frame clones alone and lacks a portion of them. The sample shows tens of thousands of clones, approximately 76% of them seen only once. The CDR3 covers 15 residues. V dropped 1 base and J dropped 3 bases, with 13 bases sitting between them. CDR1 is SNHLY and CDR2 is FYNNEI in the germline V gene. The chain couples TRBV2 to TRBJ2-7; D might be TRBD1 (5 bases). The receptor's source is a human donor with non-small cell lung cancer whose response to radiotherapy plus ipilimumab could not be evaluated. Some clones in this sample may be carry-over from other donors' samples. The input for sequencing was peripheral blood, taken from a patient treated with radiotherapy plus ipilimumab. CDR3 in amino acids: CASSEGNRQYYEQYF. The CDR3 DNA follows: TGTGCCAGCAGTGAAGGGAACAGGCAGTACTACGAGCAGTACTTC. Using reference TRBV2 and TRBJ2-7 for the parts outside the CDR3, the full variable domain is EPEVTQTPSHQVTQMGQEVILRCVPISNHLYFYWYRQILGQKVEFLVSFYNNEISEKSEIFDDQFSVERPDGSNFTLKIRSTKLEDSAMYFCASSEGNRQYYEQYFGPGTRLTVT.